Presented here are 14 T cell receptor beta chains from one specimen sequenced in a study of T cells in Graves' hyperthyroidism and ophthalmopathy. The CDR3 regions of TCR beta were amplified from RNA transcripts. The primer set for the first-round RT-PCR of the TCR CDR3 was HTBI. A single record per CDR3 protein comes from TCRdb applying MiXCR to the multiplex PCR reads. Of 600,000 or so distinct CDR3 sequences listed, roughly 16% are singletons. The source material was blood. All receptors derive from a woman in her thirties with Graves' hyperthyroidism.

This clonotype was seen many times. The rearrangement links TRBV25-1 to TRBJ2-3; D is uncertain. Germline lookup yields CDR1 MGHDK and CDR2 SYGVNS. The CDR3 contains 15 residues. The V end was cut by 6 bases, the J end by 2 bases, with 15 bases between. The CDR3 loop is CASSRYGIPTDTQYF. CDR3 coding DNA: TGTGCCAGCAGCCGTTACGGAATTCCCACAGATACGCAGTATTTT.

In this sample, this clonotype turned up many times. This chain joins TRBV28 and TRBJ2-7; 8 bases agree with TRBD1. V gave up 5 bases and J gave up 2 bases; unmatched junction bases: 5. Germline V CDR1 and CDR2: MDHEN, SYDVKM. The CDR3 has 14 residues. The DNA for the CDR3 is TGTGCCAGCAGTATACAGGGGGAGGCCTACGAGCAGTACTTC. This codes for CASSIQGEAYEQYF. The whole variable domain, remainder taken from reference TRBV28 and TRBJ2-7, is DVKVTQSSRYLVKRTGEKVFLECVQDMDHENMFWYRQDPGLGLRLIYFSYDVKMKEKGDIPEGYSVSREKKERFSLILESASTNQTSMYLCASSIQGEAYEQYFGPGTRLTVT.

This clonotype was detected only a few times. The J gene is TRBJ2-7, the V gene TRBV20-1; D perhaps matches TRBD2 (5 bases). There are 17 residues in the CDR3. CDR1 and CDR2 (germline): DFQATT, SNEGSKA (reference sequence). Trimming cost V 5 bases and J 0 bases, with 23 bases left between them. CDR3 protein: CSAPARLRSVLSYEQYF. CDR3 coding DNA: TGCAGTGCTCCCGCCCGTTTACGTAGCGTCCTCTCCTACGAGCAGTACTTC.

This clonotype was observed at least ten times. V and J are TRBV6-1 and TRBJ2-2; no firm D call. This CDR3 has 16 residues. Germline V lookup: CDR1 MNHNS, CDR2 SASEGT. V was clipped by 2 bases and J by 1 base, with 11 bases between them. In nucleotides, the CDR3 is TGTGCCAGCAGTGAATTCTCCTTAGTGAACACCGGGGAGCTGTTTTTT. Translating gives CASSEFSLVNTGELFF.

The V call is TRBV9, the J call TRBJ2-3; D gene uncertain. Per germline, CDR1 SGDLS and CDR2 YYNGEE. This CDR3 spans 13 amino acids. V gave up 4 bases and J gave up 3 bases, with 9 bases separating them. The CDR3 nucleotides are TGTGCCAGCAGCCCGGCGGCTACAGATACGCAGTATTTT. This codes for CASSPAATDTQYF.

J is TRBJ2-7 and V is TRBV6-5, with 12 nucleotides matching TRBD2. Germline CDR1 reads MNHEY; CDR2 reads SVGAGI. The CDR3 runs 16 residues. Losses at the gene ends were 6 bases for V and 1 base for J; bases not matched to a gene: 7. CDR3 sequence: CASRYPGTSGSYEQYF. Written as DNA, the CDR3 is TGTGCCAGCAGATACCCCGGGACTAGCGGGTCCTACGAGCAGTACTTC.

Many counts were recorded for this clonotype. V gene TRBV12-3 or TRBV12-4 combines with J gene TRBJ2-1, with TRBD2 matching over 8 bases. Germline trimming cut 3 bases from V and 4 bases from J; bases unmatched to any gene: 11. The CDR3 contains 17 residues. The CDR3 region has the DNA TGTGCCAGCAGTTTTAGCGGGGCTATCTTAGATTACAATGAGCAGTTCTTC. Residues: CASSFSGAILDYNEQFF.

This clonotype was counted at least ten times. The chain links TRBV2 to TRBJ2-7; D unclear. V dropped 4 bases and J dropped 5 bases, with 15 bases sitting between them. The germline V gene encodes CDR1 SNHLY and CDR2 FYNNEI. The CDR3 consists of 14 residues. The chain's CDR3 is CASSVLRSVNEQYF. The DNA of the CDR3 is TGTGCCAGCAGTGTTCTAAGGAGTGTAAACGAGCAGTACTTC.

This clonotype was counted at least ten times. The gene calls are TRBV7-2 and TRBJ2-3, with 14 bases lining up with TRBD2. This CDR3 has 16 amino acids. Germline V gives CDR1 SGHTA, CDR2 FQGNSA. The V and J ends lost 3 bases and 6 bases, in that order; junction bases with no gene match: 5. DNA of the CDR3: TGTGCCAGCAGCTTTCGCAGACTAGCGGGAGGGGATACGCAGTATTTT. Its protein is CASSFRRLAGGDTQYF. The full variable domain, its missing parts supplied by reference TRBV7-2 and TRBJ2-3, is GAGVSQSPSNKVTEKGKDVELRCDPISGHTALYWYRQSLGQGLEFLIYFQGNSAPDKSGLPSDRFSAERTGGSVSTLTIQRTQQEDSAVYLCASSFRRLAGGDTQYFGPGTRLTVL.

This clonotype was recorded at least ten times. The V gene is TRBV12-3 or TRBV12-4, the J gene TRBJ1-2; D is unresolved. V lost 5 bases, J lost 7 bases, and 11 bases lay in between. This CDR3 is built from 12 residues. CDR3 in amino acids: CASSPQERGYTF. The CDR3 coding sequence is TGTGCCAGCAGTCCTCAGGAGCGTGGCTACACCTTC.

In this sample, this clonotype turned up many times. This rearrangement joins TRBV7-2 to TRBJ2-3, with D hard to call. The V gene's germline CDR1 is SGHTA and CDR2 FQGNSA. Trimming stripped 1 base from V and 5 bases from J, with 13 bases between. This CDR3 has 15 amino acids. In DNA form, the CDR3 reads TGTGCCAGCAGCTTAGAGGCGATCAAGCGAGATACGCAGTATTTT. The encoded protein is CASSLEAIKRDTQYF.

The chain employs TRBV2 and TRBJ1-1, with 7 nucleotides matching TRBD1. The CDR3 consists of 13 residues. V was pared by 7 bases and J by 3 bases, with 5 bases of the junction left unmatched. Per germline, CDR1 SNHLY and CDR2 FYNNEI. CDR3 amino acids: CASTQQGDTEAFF. In nucleotides, the CDR3 is TGTGCCAGCACCCAGCAGGGGGACACTGAAGCTTTCTTT.

The genes are TRBV25-1 and TRBJ2-3; the D is unclear. V gave up 5 bases and J gave up 4 bases, with 16 bases separating them. The CDR3 runs 15 residues. Germline CDR1 MGHDK, CDR2 SYGVNS. CDR3: CASSTPRSVADTQYF. The CDR3 nucleotides are TGTGCCAGCAGTACCCCCCGATCAGTCGCAGATACGCAGTATTTT.

This sequence joins TRBV29-1 and TRBJ2-7; TRBD2 matches at 7 bases. CDR3 length: 13 amino acids. The ends lost 1 base at V and 5 bases at J; junction bases unmatched: 5. In germline, CDR1 is SQVTM, CDR2 ANQGSEA. The CDR3 nucleotides are TGCAGCGTTGAAGGTCCGGGGGGAAACGAGCAGTACTTC. This gives the protein CSVEGPGGNEQYF.